The 29 T cell receptor beta chains below were found in one sample sequenced in a study of blood T cell repertoires in COVID-19. Measured with immunoSEQ multiplex PCR; TCRdb has only the in-frame clones, and not every one. The sample consists of 75,000 to 95,000 clones, 90% of them appearing once. The sample consisted of peripheral blood. The receptor source for this set is a human donor in a cohort sampled during active COVID-19.

This sequence joins TRBV6-2 or TRBV6-3 and TRBJ1-5; perhaps TRBD1 as D (5 bases). The V and J ends lost 2 bases and 7 bases respectively, with 24 bases between them. Germline CDR1 reads MNHEY; CDR2 reads SVGEGT. The CDR3 is made up of 18 amino acids. CDR3 sequence (DNA): TGTGCCAGCAGTTACCAGGGCCTGAAGGTTTCGACTCCCCAGCCCCAGCATTTT. Translated: CASSYQGLKVSTPQPQHF.

The chain combines TRBV9 with TRBJ1-5; TRBD1 is a possible D gene (5 bases). CDR3 length: 15 amino acids. Trimming left V 1 base short and J 4 bases short, with 12 bases between. The V gene's germline CDR1 is SGDLS and CDR2 YYNGEE. CDR3 protein: CASSVQGSLNQPQHF. The CDR3 coding sequence is TGTGCCAGCAGCGTACAGGGCTCTCTAAATCAGCCCCAGCATTTT. Full variable domain (rest looked up from reference TRBV9 and TRBJ1-5): DSGVTQTPKHLITATGQRVTLRCSPRSGDLSVYWYQQSLDQGLQFLIQYYNGEERAKGNILERFSAQQFPDLHSELNLSSLELGDSALYFCASSVQGSLNQPQHFGDGTRLSIL.

V usage is TRBV18 and J usage is TRBJ1-1; perhaps TRBD1 as D (5 bases). The CDR3 extends over 14 amino acids. Trimming took off 3 bases at V and 5 bases at J, with 13 bases between the two ends. Germline lookup yields CDR1 KGHSH and CDR2 LQKENI. The CDR3: CASSPAAGGTEAFF. The DNA for the CDR3 is TGTGCCAGCTCACCCGCGGCCGGGGGGACTGAAGCTTTCTTT. Based on the CDR3 plus reference TRBV18 and TRBJ1-1, the full variable domain is NAGVMQNPRHLVRRRGQEARLRCSPMKGHSHVYWYRQLPEEGLKFMVYLQKENIIDESGMPKERFSAEFPKEGPSILRIQQVVRGDSAAYFCASSPAAGGTEAFFGQGTRLTVV.

This sequence joins TRBV6-4 and TRBJ2-1; TRBD2 matches at 7 bases. The CDR3 is made up of 16 amino acids. The trim removed 0 bases at V and 9 bases at J, leaving 11 bases unmatched. CDR1 is MRHNA, CDR2 SNTAGT, per germline. The CDR3 loop is CASSDSYRTRVIEQFF. The CDR3 DNA sequence: TGTGCCAGCAGTGACTCATACCGGACTAGGGTTATTGAGCAGTTCTTC.

This sequence joins TRBV7-8 and TRBJ2-1, with 11 bases fitting TRBD1. The CDR3 runs 14 residues. The junction had 1 base not matched to a gene; V was cut back by 1 base and J by 8 bases. Germline-derived CDR1 and CDR2 are SGHVS and FQNEAQ. CDR3 DNA: TGTGCCAGCAGCTTAGGGGGACAGGGGGATGAGCAGTTCTTC. It codes for CASSLGGQGDEQFF.

The chain joins TRBV19 to TRBJ2-7, with 9 bases identical to TRBD1. CDR3 length: 15 amino acids. The germline gives CDR1 LNHDA, CDR2 SQIVND (reference sequence). J was trimmed by 1 base and V by 5 bases; bases with no gene match: 6. The CDR3 DNA reads TGTGCCAGTAGTCCCGGACAGGGGCTATCCTACGAGCAGTACTTC. Protein product: CASSPGQGLSYEQYF.

The chain carries TRBV7-6 and TRBJ2-7; 7 nucleotides agree with TRBD2. This CDR3 is 14 amino acids long. Germline V lookup: CDR1 SGHVS, CDR2 FNYEAQ. The junction had 12 bases not matched to a gene; V was cut back by 8 bases and J by 5 bases. DNA of the CDR3: TGTGCCAGCGCAAAAGGAGCAGGGAGGGACGAGCAGTACTTC. It encodes CASAKGAGRDEQYF.

The gene calls are TRBV6-6 and TRBJ1-4, with 8 nucleotides matching TRBD1. The germline V gene has CDR1 MNHNY and CDR2 SVGAGI (reference sequence). This CDR3 is 13 amino acids long. V shed 5 bases and J 10 bases; nucleotides not matched to a gene: 6. This CDR3 is CASSSGQGAKLFF. CDR3 DNA sequence: TGTGCCAGCAGTAGCGGGCAGGGGGCAAAACTGTTTTTT.

V and J are TRBV7-9 and TRBJ2-3; 10 nucleotides match TRBD1. Germline V CDR1 and CDR2: SEHNR, FQNEAQ (reference sequence). V lost 7 bases to trimming and J lost 4 bases; unmatched junction nucleotides: 2. This CDR3 comprises 13 residues. CDR3 in DNA: TGTGCCAGCAATGACAGGGGGCCAGATACGCAGTATTTT. Protein sequence: CASNDRGPDTQYF.

The chain combines TRBV5-4 with TRBJ2-1; TRBD1 is a possible D gene (6 bases). CDR1 SGHNT and CDR2 YYREEE come from the germline V gene (reference sequence). The CDR3 extends over 15 amino acids. Trimming removed 4 bases at V and 4 bases at J, with 15 bases between. CDR3 sequence reads: CASSLPGQPYNEQFF. The CDR3 DNA reads TGTGCCAGCAGCCTCCCGGGACAACCATACAATGAGCAGTTCTTC. The full variable domain, with the rest looked up from reference TRBV5-4 and TRBJ2-1, is ETGVTQSPTHLIKTRGQQVTLRCSSQSGHNTVSWYQQALGQGPQFIFQYYREEENGRGNFPPRFSGLQFPNYSSELNVNALELDDSALYLCASSLPGQPYNEQFFGPGTRLTVL.

For this clone: The identical CDR3 is also encoded by other nucleotide sequences in the sample. The chain has TRBV30 and TRBJ1-5, with 8 bases lining up with TRBD1. With V trimmed by 3 bases and J by 4 bases, 2 bases remained unmatched. The CDR3 has 13 residues. From germline, CDR1 is GTSNPN and CDR2 SVGIG (reference sequence). CDR3 in amino acids: CAWSRQGNQPQHF. In DNA form, the CDR3 reads TGTGCCTGGAGCAGACAGGGGAATCAGCCCCAGCATTTT.

The V and J genes are TRBV7-2 and TRBJ2-5; TRBD2 is a possible D gene (6 bases). The CDR3 runs 16 residues. Trimming removed 4 bases from V and 2 bases from J, with 17 bases in between. Germline-derived CDR1 and CDR2 are SGHTA and FQGNSA. As DNA, the CDR3 is TGTGCCAGCAGCTCCAGGGTAGGACTAAGACAAGAGACCCAGTACTTC. Protein: CASSSRVGLRQETQYF.

This clone was seen once. The V call is TRBV9, the J call TRBJ2-1; D perhaps matches TRBD1 (5 bases). The CDR3 spans 16 residues. V was pared by 3 bases and J by 1 base, with 14 bases between. From germline, CDR1 is SGDLS and CDR2 YYNGEE. As DNA, the CDR3 is TGTGCCAGCAGCGCCCTGACAGCCGAGTCCTACAATGAGCAGTTCTTC. Its translation: CASSALTAESYNEQFF.

The chain combines TRBV27 with TRBJ1-2, with a tentative D call TRBD1 (5 bases). V lost 8 bases and J lost 7, with 11 bases in between. The CDR3 extends over 11 amino acids. CDR1 and CDR2 from the germline V gene are MNHEY and SMNVEV (reference sequence). CDR3 residues: CASGPGIGYTF. CDR3 nucleotide sequence: TGTGCCAGCGGCCCAGGGATTGGCTACACCTTC.

The chain employs TRBV28 and TRBJ1-6, with 7 bases fitting TRBD1. J lost 10 bases, V lost 2 bases, and 11 bases had no gene match. The CDR3 loop spans 16 amino acids. Per the germline V gene, CDR1 is MDHEN and CDR2 is SYDVKM. The CDR3 is CASSLIRGRSSSPLHF. CDR3 bases: TGTGCCAGCAGTTTAATTAGGGGGCGGAGTAGCTCACCCCTCCACTTT.

The chain recombines TRBV28 with TRBJ2-7, with D possibly being TRBD1 (5 bases). The CDR3 covers 14 residues. V was clipped by 7 bases and J by 2 bases, with 15 bases between them. Germline loops: CDR1 MDHEN, CDR2 SYDVKM. CDR3 amino acids: CASIRQSNPYEQYF. In DNA form, the CDR3 reads TGTGCCAGCATCAGACAGTCCAACCCCTACGAGCAGTACTTC.

The V call is TRBV20-1, the J call TRBJ2-1, with 7 nucleotides matching TRBD2. CDR1 DFQATT and CDR2 SNEGSKA come from the germline V gene (reference sequence). V dropped 3 bases and J dropped 0; count of bases not matched to a gene: 8. The CDR3 is made up of 16 amino acids. The CDR3 protein is CSASWLAASSYNEQFF. The DNA of the CDR3 is TGCAGTGCTAGTTGGCTAGCGGCGAGCTCCTACAATGAGCAGTTCTTC.

The V gene is TRBV2, the J gene TRBJ2-7; the D gene is possibly TRBD2 (5 bases). Between the trimmed V and J ends, which lost 4 bases and 1 base, there was a span of 20 bases. Germline V gene data show CDR1 as SNHLY and CDR2 as FYNNEI. This CDR3 is built from 17 residues. The DNA for the CDR3 is TGTGCCAGCAGTGGGAGAGGGCACCGTGATTTTTCCTACGAGCAGTACTTC. Translation: CASSGRGHRDFSYEQYF.

A word on this clone: Other DNA sequences in the sample encode the same CDR3. The chain carries TRBV2 and TRBJ1-2; possibly TRBD1 for D (6 bases). The CDR3 loop spans 14 amino acids. Per germline, CDR1 SNHLY and CDR2 FYNNEI. Trimming stripped 7 bases from V and 4 bases from J, with 16 bases between. CDR3 amino acids: CASTGGGRGYGYTF. The CDR3 DNA sequence: TGTGCCAGCACCGGGGGGGGGCGGGGCTATGGCTACACCTTC. Full variable domain (missing parts from reference TRBV2 and TRBJ1-2): EPEVTQTPSHQVTQMGQEVILRCVPISNHLYFYWYRQILGQKVEFLVSFYNNEISEKSEIFDDQFSVERPDGSNFTLKIRSTKLEDSAMYFCASTGGGRGYGYTFGSGTRLTVV.

The chain is built from TRBV28 and TRBJ1-4, with a weak D call TRBD1 (5 bases). V lost 6 bases to trimming and J lost 5 bases, with 19 bases between them. Germline loops: CDR1 MDHEN, CDR2 SYDVKM. The length of the CDR3 is 16 residues. Written as DNA, the CDR3 is TGTGCCAGCAGGCCCGGACGGCCAAAGGGGAATGAAAAACTGTTTTTT. Encoded protein: CASRPGRPKGNEKLFF.

The chain carries TRBV3-1 (or the pseudogene TRBV3-2) and TRBJ2-7; 12 positions match TRBD1. The V gene's germline CDR1 is LGHDT and CDR2 YNNKEL (reference sequence). With 2 bases clipped from V and 7 bases from J, the junction kept 9 bases outside the gene matches. The CDR3 has 16 residues. The CDR3: CASSQRTGTGGGEQYF. The CDR3 coding sequence is TGTGCCAGCAGCCAAAGAACCGGGACAGGGGGCGGAGAGCAGTACTTC.

The chain carries TRBV7-9 and TRBJ1-6; D ambiguous. The CDR3 sequence is 15 residues long. Germline values: CDR1 SEHNR, CDR2 FQNEAQ (reference sequence). Deletions cut 5 bases from V and 7 bases from J, with 15 bases between. The CDR3 nucleotides are TGTGCCAGCAGCCCGAGAGCGGTGAGGAATTCACCCCTCCACTTT. Protein product: CASSPRAVRNSPLHF.

This sequence joins TRBV5-1 and TRBJ1-6, with D possibly matching TRBD1 (6 bases). V lost 7 bases to trimming and J lost 0 bases, with 23 bases between them. Germline V gene sequence: CDR1 SGHRS, CDR2 YFSETQ. The CDR3 is 19 residues long. The CDR3 DNA reads as TGCGCCAGCCCAACGAAGATTCCGGGACAACCCTCCTATAATTCACCCCTCCACTTT. It is translated as CASPTKIPGQPSYNSPLHF.

The CDR3 region is CASSTSGNTGELFF. CDR3 sequence (DNA): TGTGCCAGTAGTACCAGCGGCAACACCGGGGAGCTGTTTTTT. The rearrangement links TRBV19 to TRBJ2-2, with D possibly matching TRBD2 (5 bases). Germline-derived CDR1 and CDR2 are LNHDA and SQIVND (reference sequence). The CDR3 covers 14 residues. The ends were cut back, 4 bases at V and 2 bases at J, with 8 bases in the middle.

The V gene is TRBV10-2, the J gene TRBJ2-3; 9 bases align to TRBD2. Per germline, CDR1 WSHSY and CDR2 SAAADI. This CDR3 has 15 amino acids. With V trimmed by 6 bases and J by 2 bases, 6 bases remained unmatched. The CDR3 DNA follows: TGCGCCAGCAGCACCGAGCGGGGGGTCACAGATACGCAGTATTTT. Protein sequence: CASSTERGVTDTQYF.

The V call is TRBV30, the J call TRBJ1-5, with D perhaps TRBD1 (6 bases). The CDR3 length is 12 residues. Between the trimmed V and J ends, which lost 0 bases and 9 bases, there was a span of 9 bases. The germline CDR1 and CDR2 sequences are GTSNPN and SVGIG (reference sequence). CDR3 sequence reads: CAWSVGGRPQHF. CDR3 sequence (DNA): TGTGCCTGGAGTGTAGGGGGACGGCCCCAGCATTTT. Filled out from reference TRBV30 and TRBJ1-5, the complete variable domain reads SQTIHQWPATLVQPVGSPLSLECTVEGTSNPNLYWYRQAAGRGLQLLFYSVGIGQISSEVPQNLSASRPQDRQFILSSKKLLLSDSGFYLCAWSVGGRPQHFGDGTRLSIL.

The chain employs TRBV4-3 and TRBJ1-2; D unresolved. Germline CDR1 reads LGHNA; CDR2 reads YSLEER. This CDR3 has 13 residues. V was cut by 0 bases and J by 6 bases, with 8 bases left in between. The CDR3: CASSQERRDGYTF. CDR3 nucleotides: TGCGCCAGCAGCCAAGAAAGGAGGGATGGCTACACCTTC.

CDR3: CASSLTSGTHEQYF. The CDR3 DNA follows: TGTGCCAGCAGTTTGACTAGCGGGACTCACGAGCAGTACTTC. The J gene is TRBJ2-7, the V gene TRBV27; 11 nucleotides align to TRBD2. V lost 3 bases and J lost 5; bases outside the gene matches: 3. The CDR3 has 14 amino acids. The germline CDR1 and CDR2 sequences are MNHEY and SMNVEV (reference sequence).

The V gene is TRBV5-6, the J gene TRBJ1-1, with TRBD1 matching over 7 bases. CDR1 SGHDT and CDR2 YYEEEE come from the germline V gene. V trimming: 2 bases; J trimming: 2 bases; junction bases outside the gene matches: 6. The length of the CDR3 is 15 residues. Here the CDR3 reads CASSLGGQFNTEAFF. The CDR3 DNA is TGTGCCAGCAGCTTAGGGGGACAGTTTAACACTGAAGCTTTCTTT.